One sample yielded the 30 T cell receptor beta chains listed below, sequenced in a study of T cells in women clearing cervical HPV infection. Clones were sequenced by immunoSEQ multiplex PCR, and TCRdb holds only the in-frame ones, with some missing. The sample data list fewer than 40,000 clones. The sequencing input was blood buffy coat. Receptors originate from a woman aged 18 to 75 with a cervical HPV16 infection that either progressed to CIN3+ or cleared (not recorded which).

A note on this clone: The CDR3 end lies 3 residues beyond the end of the read and is filled in from the germline J gene. The J gene is TRBJ1-2, the V gene TRBV19, with D possibly TRBD1 on 6 matching bases. CDR3 length equals 12 residues. V was clipped by 9 bases and J by 6 bases, with 14 bases between them. CDR1 LNHDA and CDR2 SQIVND come from the germline V gene (reference sequence). CDR3 bases read: TGTGCCAGCCTGGGGCAGGGGAATGGC. Protein: CASLGQGNG. The CDR3 in its entirety is CASLGQGNGYTF.

To note about this clone: Read coverage stops 3 residues before the CDR3 terminus; the germline J gene supplies the remainder. V and J are TRBV10-3 and TRBJ1-4, with D perhaps TRBD1 (6 bases). Trimming left V 2 bases short and J 5 bases short, with 18 bases between. The CDR3 covers 17 residues. The germline V gene has CDR1 ENHRY and CDR2 SYGVKD. The CDR3 DNA, read in part, is TGTGCCATCAGTGAGAATTCGTGGGGGCAGCGGAATGAAAAA. This gives the protein CAISENSWGQRNEK. The entire CDR3 reads CAISENSWGQRNEKLFF.

Regarding this clone: The read comes to an end 3 residues before the CDR3 does, leaving the germline J gene to fill in the end. The chain joins TRBV20-1 to TRBJ1-6, with D unclear. The CDR3 totals 15 residues. Germline V lookup: CDR1 DFQATT, CDR2 SNEGSKA (reference sequence). The germline V and J ends were trimmed by 3 bases and 6 bases, with 15 bases remaining between them. CDR3: CSASRREKGNSPLHF. The part of the CDR3 DNA that was read is TGCAGTGCTAGTCGGCGGGAAAAGGGTAATTCACCC.

Notes on this clone: The read gets to within 3 residues of the CDR3 end, and the germline J gene fills in the rest. V and J are TRBV6-2 or TRBV6-3 and TRBJ1-6, with a tentative D call TRBD1 (6 bases). Trimming shortened V by 5 bases and J by 5 bases, and 10 bases separated the two germline ends. CDR1 is MNHEY, CDR2 SVGEGT, per germline. The CDR3 extends over 14 amino acids. The sequenced CDR3 bases are TGTGCCAGCAGTCTGGGACAAAATAATTCACCC. It yields the protein CASSLGQNNSP. The full CDR3 protein reads CASSLGQNNSPLHF.

The CDR3 sequence: CASSLDGSLPEKLFF. The sequenced CDR3 bases are TGCGCCAGCAGCTTGGACGGGTCTCTACCCGAAAAA. V usage is TRBV5-1 and J usage is TRBJ1-4; unclear D gene. The missing CDR3 end, 3 residues past where the read stops, is filled in from the germline J gene. From germline, CDR1 is SGHRS and CDR2 YFSETQ. This CDR3 spans 15 amino acids. Trimming took 0 bases from V and 8 from J, leaving 14 bases between them. The full variable domain, rest sourced from reference TRBV5-1 and TRBJ1-4, is KAGVTQTPRYLIKTRGQQVTLSCSPISGHRSVSWYQQTPGQGLQFLFEYFSETQRNKGNFPGRFSGRQFSNSRSEMNVSTLELGDSALYLCASSLDGSLPEKLFFGSGTQLSVL.

The chain's CDR3 is CASSPGQGVPGELFF. CDR3 DNA (partial): TGTGCCAGCTCACCAGGACAGGGGGTACCCGGGGAG. The V and J genes are TRBV18 and TRBJ2-2, with 10 bases fitting TRBD1. The CDR3 is cut off 3 residues early in the read; its end comes from the germline J gene. V shed 2 bases and J 6 bases; nucleotides not matched to a gene: 3. CDR1 is KGHSH, CDR2 LQKENI, per germline. The CDR3 consists of 15 residues.

Of note for this clone: The CDR3 end is not reached by the read, which stops 3 residues before it; the germline J gene fills it in. The rearrangement joins TRBV11-2 to TRBJ1-2, with TRBD1 matching over 10 bases. The germline CDR1 and CDR2 sequences are SGHAT and FQNNGV. The CDR3 sequence is 14 residues long. The CDR3 DNA, read in part, is TGTGCCAGCACTCCCTCAAGGGACAGGGGAGGC. Translated: CASTPSRDRGG. The full CDR3 protein reads CASTPSRDRGGYTF.

Points on this clone: Read sequence stops 3 residues before the CDR3 end, and the germline J gene provides the missing end. The gene calls are TRBV5-4 and TRBJ1-3, with D uncertain. The V end was cut by 1 base, the J end by 2 bases, with 7 bases between. This CDR3 is built from 14 residues. Germline V gene sequence: CDR1 SGHNT, CDR2 YYREEE (reference sequence). This CDR3 reads CASSLWAAGNTIYF. The part of the CDR3 DNA that was read is TGTGCCAGCAGCTTGTGGGCCGCTGGAAACACC. Full variable domain (missing parts from reference TRBV5-4 and TRBJ1-3): ETGVTQSPTHLIKTRGQQVTLRCSSQSGHNTVSWYQQALGQGPQFIFQYYREEENGRGNFPPRFSGLQFPNYSSELNVNALELDDSALYLCASSLWAAGNTIYFGEGSWLTVV.

Regarding this clone: The read gets to within 3 residues of the CDR3 end, and the germline J gene fills in the rest. This chain connects TRBV7-9 to TRBJ1-3; 8 bases fit TRBD1. The CDR3 covers 15 residues. Per the germline V gene, CDR1 is SEHNR and CDR2 is FQNEAQ (reference sequence). Trimming cost V 5 bases and J 1 base; bases outside gene matches: 4. CDR3 residues: CASSVDRGSGNTIYF. The CDR3 DNA, read in part, is TGTGCCAGCAGCGTAGACAGGGGTTCTGGAAACACC.

Worth noting for this clone: The read falls 3 residues short of the CDR3 end, and the missing part is taken from the germline J gene. V and J are TRBV20-1 and TRBJ2-5; a weak D match, TRBD1 (5 bases). CDR3 size: 17 residues. Trimming took 1 base from V and 3 from J, leaving 21 bases between them. The germline V gene has CDR1 DFQATT and CDR2 SNEGSKA (reference sequence). The part of the CDR3 DNA that was read is TGCAGTGCTAGAGGGGGCCAGGGTCCGACCCGGGAAGAGACC. Protein sequence: CSARGGQGPTREET. The full CDR3 reads CSARGGQGPTREETQYF.

Of note for this clone: The read comes to an end 3 residues before the CDR3 does, leaving the germline J gene to fill in the end. The chain has TRBV5-5 and TRBJ1-6; D is possibly TRBD1 (5 bases). The V end was cut by 4 bases, the J end by 8 bases, with 13 bases between. CDR1 is SGHKS and CDR2 is YYEKEE in the germline V gene (reference sequence). CDR3 length: 14 amino acids. CDR3 DNA (partial): TGTGCCAGCAGCGCTCAGGGTGGGCATTCACCC. This sequence encodes CASSAQGGHSP. The full CDR3 sequence reads CASSAQGGHSPLHF.

On this clone itself: Coverage ceases 3 residues before the CDR3 finishes, and the germline J gene fills in the end. This sequence joins TRBV23-1 and TRBJ1-1; tentatively, D is TRBD1 (5 bases). TRBV23-1 is known as an ORF, though its function is uncertain. The CDR3 has 13 amino acids. The CDR3 loop is CASSQTLQGAAFF. The DNA read from the CDR3 is TGCGCCAGCAGTCAAACCTTGCAAGGGGCA.

To note about this clone: The CDR3 end lies 3 residues beyond the end of the read and is filled in from the germline J gene. The J gene is TRBJ1-1, the V gene TRBV20-1, with 9 bases identical to TRBD1. CDR3 size: 15 residues. The J segment lost 3 bases and the V segment lost 2 bases, leaving 7 bases of the junction unmatched. Germline V CDR1 and CDR2: DFQATT, SNEGSKA (reference sequence). The DNA read from the CDR3 is TGCAGTGCTAGAATGGTACAGGGGGCACACACTGAA. It translates to CSARMVQGAHTE. The full CDR3 reads CSARMVQGAHTEAFF.

A remark on this clone: The sequenced fragment ends 3 residues before the CDR3 boundary, so the rest is inferred from the germline J gene. The chain recombines TRBV4-1 with TRBJ2-6; D is uncertain. Germline CDR1 MGHRA, CDR2 YSYEKL. V was shortened by 9 bases and J by 5 bases, with 8 bases between the two germline ends. This CDR3 has 12 amino acids. CDR3 loop: CASRDWANVLTF. The DNA read from the CDR3 is TGCGCCAGTCGCGACTGGGCCAACGTC.

For this clone: The missing CDR3 end, 3 residues past where the read stops, is filled in from the germline J gene. The rearrangement joins TRBV7-6 to TRBJ2-3, with 10 bases lining up with TRBD2. The V segment lost 5 bases and the J segment 4 bases; nucleotides outside the gene matches: 12. This CDR3 is 17 amino acids long. Germline V gene sequence: CDR1 SGHVS, CDR2 FNYEAQ. The CDR3 here is CASSISGGSSSPDTQYF. The part of the CDR3 DNA that was read is TGTGCCAGCAGCATTAGCGGGGGGTCGAGTAGTCCAGATACG.

Concerning this clone: With the read ending 3 residues before the CDR3 end, the germline J gene is used to fill in that end. The rearrangement uses TRBV4-2 and TRBJ2-3; 8 bases are a match to TRBD2. V shed 0 bases and J 2 bases; nucleotides not matched to a gene: 4. CDR3 size: 16 residues. CDR1 is LGHNA and CDR2 is YNFKEQ in the germline V gene. The CDR3: CASSQDDGGVTDTQYF. The sequenced CDR3 bases are TGTGCCAGCAGCCAAGACGACGGGGGGGTCACAGATACG.

With respect to this clone: The read is 3 residues too short to cover the CDR3 end, so that end is filled in from the germline J gene. The genes are TRBV15 and TRBJ2-5; possibly TRBD1 for D (5 bases). Germline values: CDR1 LNHNV, CDR2 YYDKDF (reference sequence). V was cut by 3 bases and J by 0 bases, with 11 bases left in between. The CDR3 has 15 residues. The CDR3 DNA, read in part, is TGTGCCACCAGCAGGATTTCAGGGAACCAAGAGACC. Its translation is CATSRISGNQET. The full CDR3 protein is CATSRISGNQETQYF.

The CDR3 sequence: CSARGVGQRIYNSPLHF. CDR3 DNA, as far as it was read: TGCAGTGCTAGGGGTGTTGGTCAGCGAATTTATAATTCACCC. V usage is TRBV20-1 and J usage is TRBJ1-6; D call uncertain. The CDR3 extends 3 residues past the end of the read, so its final part is completed from the germline J gene. CDR1 is DFQATT and CDR2 is SNEGSKA in the germline V gene (reference sequence). CDR3 length equals 17 residues. With 3 bases removed from V and 4 bases from J, the gap between germline ends came to 19 bases.

Note on this clone: The CDR3 end is not reached by the read, which stops 3 residues before it; the germline J gene fills it in. The chain combines TRBV6-1 with TRBJ1-5; 7 nucleotides match TRBD1. This CDR3 has 16 residues. The V segment lost 0 bases and the J segment 6 bases; nucleotides outside the gene matches: 8. The V gene's germline CDR1 is MNHNS and CDR2 SASEGT. The sequenced part of the CDR3 DNA is TGTGCCAGCAGTGAAGCATCAATAGGGGGCGGTCAGCCC. Residues: CASSEASIGGGQP. The CDR3 as a whole reads CASSEASIGGGQPQHF.

Concerning this clone itself: From the germline J gene comes the end of the CDR3, since the read stops 3 residues before it. The genes are TRBV7-9 and TRBJ1-5; D is perhaps TRBD1 (5 bases). Trimming took off 5 bases at V and 3 bases at J, with 11 bases between the two ends. In germline, CDR1 is SEHNR, CDR2 FQNEAQ (reference sequence). The CDR3 has 14 residues. The CDR3 region is CASSIDSYNQPQHF. CDR3 bases read: TGTGCCAGCAGCATTGACAGTTACAATCAGCCC.

Turning to this clone: The sequence runs out 3 residues before the end of the CDR3; the remainder is reconstructed from the germline J gene. This chain links TRBV20-1 with TRBJ1-5; D not certain. Germline loops: CDR1 DFQATT, CDR2 SNEGSKA (reference sequence). With 6 bases removed from V and 0 bases from J, the gap between germline ends came to 15 bases. The CDR3 has 15 residues. The CDR3 is CSAPMSGNSNQPQHF. CDR3 DNA (partial): TGCAGTGCCCCCATGTCGGGGAATAGCAATCAGCCC.

Details on this clone: The CDR3 end is not reached by the read, which stops 3 residues before it; the germline J gene fills it in. The chain joins TRBV20-1 to TRBJ2-2; D perhaps matches TRBD1 (6 bases). Germline loops: CDR1 DFQATT, CDR2 SNEGSKA (reference sequence). The length of the CDR3 is 15 residues. Trimming cost V 3 bases and J 3 bases, with 14 bases left between them. The CDR3 is CSASLGAGDTGELFF. The covered CDR3 bases are TGCAGTGCTAGCCTGGGGGCAGGGGACACCGGGGAG.

Comment on this clone: Germline is not matched at one junction end, which may reflect a read error. The DNA ends 3 residues before the CDR3 does, and the rest of the CDR3 is filled in from the germline J gene. This specimen includes other DNA sequences encoding the same CDR3. V is TRBV30 and J is TRBJ1-3; 9 nucleotides align to TRBD1. Germline-derived CDR1 and CDR2 are GTSNPN and SVGIG (reference sequence). The CDR3 consists of 13 residues. CDR3 residues: CAWSVQGANTIYF. CDR3 bases read: TGTGCCTGGAGTGTACAGGGGGCCAACACT.

In the case of this clone: The CDR3 end is not reached by the read, which stops 3 residues before it; the germline J gene fills it in. V gene TRBV7-8 combines with J gene TRBJ2-7; D is ambiguous. Trimming took off 5 bases at V and 4 bases at J, with 18 bases between the two ends. CDR1 is SGHVS and CDR2 is FQNEAQ in the germline V gene. The CDR3 extends over 15 amino acids. CDR3: CASSHPPLVQYEQYF. The sequenced CDR3 bases are TGTGCCAGCAGCCACCCACCTCTGGTGCAGTACGAG.

Regarding this clone: The CDR3 end is not reached by the read, which stops 3 residues before it; the germline J gene fills it in. This sequence joins TRBV7-3 and TRBJ2-1; 7 nucleotides line up with TRBD2. Germline V gives CDR1 SGHTA, CDR2 FQGTGA. The ends lost 5 bases at V and 9 bases at J; junction bases unmatched: 13. The CDR3 spans 15 residues. The CDR3 sequence: CASSPSSGEGSEQFF. The sequenced part of the CDR3 DNA is TGTGCCAGCAGCCCCTCGTCGGGGGAGGGAAGTGAG. The complete variable domain, with remaining parts taken from reference TRBV7-3 and TRBJ2-1, reads GAGVSQTPSNKVTEKGKYVELRCDPISGHTALYWYRQSLGQGPEFLIYFQGTGAADDSGLPNDRFFAVRPEGSVSTLKIQRTERGDSAVYLCASSPSSGEGSEQFFGPGTRLTVL.

Comment on this clone: The observed sequence ends 3 residues before the CDR3 terminus, with the missing tail filled in from the germline J gene. The V call is TRBV2, the J call TRBJ1-2; D ambiguous. CDR1 is SNHLY, CDR2 FYNNEI, per germline. There are 14 residues in the CDR3. The DNA read from the CDR3 is TGTGCCAGCAGTGTAGGTCTTCAAGCGGGAGGC. This encodes CASSVGLQAGG. The entire CDR3 reads CASSVGLQAGGYTF.

Comment on this clone: The CDR3 end falls 3 residues outside the read, so it is completed with the germline J gene. The chain has TRBV27 and TRBJ2-7, with 11 bases fitting TRBD1. The ends lost 5 bases at V and 4 bases at J; junction bases unmatched: 4. This CDR3 is 14 amino acids long. CDR1 MNHEY and CDR2 SMNVEV come from the germline V gene (reference sequence). This CDR3 is CASSLRDRGYEQYF. CDR3 DNA, as far as it was read: TGTGCCAGCAGTCTCCGGGACAGGGGGTACGAG.

Turning to this clone: The sequenced fragment ends 3 residues before the CDR3 boundary, so the rest is inferred from the germline J gene. V usage is TRBV20-1 and J usage is TRBJ2-3, with D hard to call. The V gene lost 6 bases and the J gene lost 4 bases, with 14 bases spanning the gap. CDR3 length equals 13 residues. Germline V gene lookup returns CDR1 DFQATT and CDR2 SNEGSKA (reference sequence). CDR3 in amino acids: CSASPPGADTQYF. The DNA read from the CDR3 is TGCAGTGCAAGCCCCCCAGGTGCAGATACG.

CDR3 DNA (partial): TGCAGTGCTGAGGGGGGGACTAGCGGGGGGGCATCAGATACG. Its translation is CSAEGGTSGGASDT. The CDR3 as a whole reads CSAEGGTSGGASDTQYF. The V and J genes are TRBV20-1 and TRBJ2-3; 16 bases align to TRBD2. The CDR3 end falls 3 residues outside the read, so it is completed with the germline J gene. V gave up 5 bases and J gave up 4 bases; unmatched junction bases: 9. The germline gives CDR1 DFQATT, CDR2 SNEGSKA (reference sequence). The CDR3 runs 17 residues.

A word on this clone: The read ends 3 residues shy of where the CDR3 ends; the end is completed using the germline J gene. The V gene is TRBV3-1 (or the pseudogene TRBV3-2), the J gene TRBJ2-1; 12 positions agree with TRBD2. CDR3 length equals 14 residues. V lost 11 bases to trimming and J lost 6 bases; unmatched junction nucleotides: 8. Germline V lookup: CDR1 LGHDT, CDR2 YNNKEL (reference sequence). CDR3 sequence reads: CAPQLAGGGNEQFF. CDR3 DNA (partial): TGTGCCCCCCAGCTAGCGGGGGGGGGCAATGAG.